This TCR beta chain stems from a study of blood T cell repertoires in COVID-19. The wider study: Samples representing acute and convalescent COVID-19 were sourced from the United States, Italy and Spain.

The protocol was immunoSEQ multiplex PCR, while the TCRdb copy is restricted to in-frame clones and leaves out a portion. The sample shows 300,000 to 400,000 clones, around 87% of them seen only once. Seattle researchers signed up patients amid active infection and tracked them longitudinally. After removal of 0 bases from V and 8 bases from J, the junction contained 9 bases not matched to a gene. The CDR3 length is 15 residues. Germline V CDR1 and CDR2: SGHTS, YDEGEE. This TCR came from a woman in her fifties or sixties with COVID-19, enrolled during active disease. Sequencing input: peripheral blood. The chain recombines TRBV5-8 with TRBJ1-2, with 8 bases identical to TRBD1. In DNA, the CDR3 is TGTGCCAGCAGCTTGGAGCTTAAGACAGGGGAGGGCTACACCTTC. Amino acid sequence: CASSLELKTGEGYTF. The complete variable domain, with remaining parts taken from reference TRBV5-8 and TRBJ1-2, reads EAGVTQSPTHLIKTRGQQATLRCSPISGHTSVYWYQQALGLGLQFLLWYDEGEERNRGNFPPRFSGRQFPNYSSELNVNALELEDSALYLCASSLELKTGEGYTFGSGTRLTVV.